This record concerns one T cell receptor (beta chain) sequence. Its antigen remains unidentified. Germline V gene data show CDR1 as SGHVS and CDR2 as FQNEAQ. This CDR3 has 14 amino acids. V was shortened by 5 bases and J by 1 base, with 11 bases between the two germline ends. These data are taken from a study of type 1 regulatory T cells. Study information: This in vitro CD4 product, T-allo10, is enriched for Tr1 cells and alloantigen-specific.

General study points: Type 1 regulatory T cells had a more restricted TCR repertoire than non-type 1 regulatory T cells.

Via MiXCR, TCRdb re-called the reads, giving one row per CDR3 protein. The sample consists of about 65,000 distinct CDR3 sequences, approximately 47% of them appearing once. Sequenced: cultured non-Tr1 T cells, either the whole culture or a sorted T cell fraction (not recorded which). The source of this sequence is a human donor in good health. This chain joins TRBV7-8 and TRBJ2-5, with D uncertain. CDR3 loop: CASSPPYGQETQYF. DNA for the CDR3: TGTGCCAGCAGCCCGCCCTACGGCCAAGAGACCCAGTACTTC.